The 25 T cell receptor beta chains presented below share a single source sample, sequenced in a study of T cell clones after liver transplantation (dated by TCRdb to between 2018 and 2021). Library creation used the immunoSEQ multiplex PCR assay. This immuneACCESS table, as held by TCRdb, lists in-frame sequences with V and J called but not all clones. Of the missing ones, under half trace to an unresolved V gene in checked studies; the others have no known cause. This sample holds about 53,000 clones; approximately 84% were observed only once. The biggest ten clones account for about 8.9% of the sample. In the paper's terms, the time point label means: pre-transplant. The sequencing used CD4+ T cells from blood, collected before liver transplant. The receptors come from a human donor who received a liver transplant.

The genes are TRBV19 and TRBJ1-1; no reliable D call. Germline values: CDR1 LNHDA, CDR2 SQIVND (reference sequence). CDR3 size: 14 residues. V lost 7 bases and J lost 1, with 13 bases in between. The CDR3 sequence: CASKVIAGNTEAFF. CDR3 DNA sequence: TGTGCCAGTAAAGTGATCGCGGGGAACACTGAAGCTTTCTTT.

This clone was counted once. The V and J genes are TRBV28 and TRBJ2-7; 9 bases agree with TRBD1. CDR1 and CDR2 (germline): MDHEN, SYDVKM. Trimming took 5 bases from V and 1 from J; bases not matched to a gene: 6. CDR3 length equals 15 residues. CDR3 loop: CASSLTGQGSYEQYF. The CDR3 bases are TGTGCCAGCAGTCTGACGGGACAGGGATCCTACGAGCAGTACTTC.

The J gene is TRBJ1-1, the V gene TRBV6-1; D ambiguous. From germline, CDR1 is MNHNS and CDR2 SASEGT. CDR3 length: 12 residues. Deletions cut 2 bases from V and 11 bases from J, with 12 bases between. CDR3 nucleotide sequence: TGTGCCAGCAGTGAACTACCCATTCGGGCTTTCTTT. Amino acids: CASSELPIRAFF.

This clone was observed a few times. This chain uses TRBV11-2 with TRBJ2-3; TRBD2 matches at 8 bases. CDR1 and CDR2 from the germline V gene are SGHAT and FQNNGV. CDR3 size: 15 residues. V shed 1 base, J shed 5 bases, and the junction held 5 bases outside the gene matches. The CDR3 nucleotides are TGTGCCAGCAGCTTAGCGAGCGGGAGAGGAGATACGCAGTATTTT. It yields the protein CASSLASGRGDTQYF. Supplemented by reference TRBV11-2 and TRBJ2-3, the full variable domain reads EAGVAQSPRYKIIEKRQSVAFWCNPISGHATLYWYQQILGQGPKLLIQFQNNGVVDDSQLPKDRFSAERLKGVDSTLKIQPAKLEDSAVYLCASSLASGRGDTQYFGPGTRLTVL.

The CDR3 sequence is CASSLENGETQYF. CDR3 DNA: TGCGCCAGCAGCTTGGAGAATGGAGAGACCCAGTACTTC. This rearrangement joins TRBV5-1 to TRBJ2-5; D gene ambiguous. This CDR3 contains 13 residues. Trimming pared 0 bases from V and 4 bases from J, leaving 7 bases between. CDR1 SGHRS and CDR2 YFSETQ come from the germline V gene.

The DNA for the CDR3 is TGTGCCAGCAGTTTATCTGGGGCAGGGCTTTGGAACACCATATATTTT. Translating gives CASSLSGAGLWNTIYF. The chain recombines TRBV27 with TRBJ1-3, with D perhaps TRBD1 (5 bases). This CDR3 is built from 16 residues. V was clipped by 0 bases and J by 7 bases, with 16 bases between them. Germline V gene sequence: CDR1 MNHEY, CDR2 SMNVEV (reference sequence).

The chain employs TRBV18 and TRBJ2-2, with D perhaps matching TRBD2 (5 bases). V was trimmed by 3 bases and J by 5 bases, leaving 16 bases between them. Germline V CDR1 and CDR2: KGHSH, LQKENI. This CDR3 is 16 amino acids long. CDR3 protein: CASSPNPAGGTGELFF. In nucleotides, the CDR3 is TGTGCCAGCTCACCGAATCCCGCAGGAGGTACCGGGGAGCTGTTTTTT.

CDR3: CASRLGREGAEQYF. The CDR3 nucleotides read TGTGCCAGCAGACTCGGGCGGGAGGGTGCCGAGCAGTACTTC. The gene calls are TRBV27 and TRBJ2-7; 9 positions agree with TRBD2. Germline CDR1 and CDR2: MNHEY and SMNVEV (reference sequence). V was pared by 6 bases and J by 6 bases, with 9 bases of the junction left unmatched. The CDR3 is 14 amino acids.

Details on this clone: One base away lies a much larger clone, so this may be a sequencing read error. This chain joins TRBV7-2 and TRBJ1-2, with TRBD1 matching 7 bases. The CDR3 sequence is 15 residues long. The germline gives CDR1 SGHTA, CDR2 FQGNSA. The junction had 9 bases not matched to a gene; V was cut back by 5 bases and J by 3 bases. The CDR3 nucleotides are TGTACCAGCAGCACTCCGGGACAGATACACTATGGCTACACCTTC. It codes for CTSSTPGQIHYGYTF.

In this sample, this clone turned up once. The genes are TRBV5-1 and TRBJ2-7, with 7 bases aligning to TRBD1. This CDR3 region has 14 residues. Germline V lookup: CDR1 SGHRS, CDR2 YFSETQ. J gave up 2 bases and V 0 bases, and 2 bases lay outside the gene matches. CDR3 protein: CASSLEQGAYEQYF. The CDR3 bases are TGCGCCAGCAGCTTGGAGCAGGGGGCCTACGAGCAGTACTTC.

The chain carries TRBV7-2 and TRBJ1-3; 8 bases map to TRBD1. V trimming: 5 bases; J trimming: 2 bases; junction bases outside the gene matches: 2. The CDR3 covers 14 residues. From germline, CDR1 is SGHTA and CDR2 FQGNSA. This CDR3 is CASSPDRAGNTIYF. In DNA form, the CDR3 reads TGTGCCAGCAGCCCGGACAGGGCTGGAAACACCATATATTTT. The full variable domain, rest sourced from reference TRBV7-2 and TRBJ1-3, is GAGVSQSPSNKVTEKGKDVELRCDPISGHTALYWYRQSLGQGLEFLIYFQGNSAPDKSGLPSDRFSAERTGGSVSTLTIQRTQQEDSAVYLCASSPDRAGNTIYFGEGSWLTVV.

The V and J genes are TRBV2 and TRBJ2-3, with a possible D match to TRBD1 (6 bases). CDR1 SNHLY and CDR2 FYNNEI come from the germline V gene. The V gene lost 8 bases and the J gene lost 2 bases, with 14 bases spanning the gap. The CDR3 is made up of 14 amino acids. Here the CDR3 DNA reads TGTGCCAGCGGTACAGGGCACGACACAGATACGCAGTATTTT. Protein: CASGTGHDTDTQYF.

This clone was seen once. This sequence joins TRBV7-2 and TRBJ2-7, with no clear D. Germline CDR1 SGHTA, CDR2 FQGNSA. The CDR3 length is 12 residues. The ends were cut back, 7 bases at V and 0 bases at J, with 7 bases in the middle. The CDR3 DNA follows: TGTGCCAGCACTGATAACTCCTACGAGCAGTACTTC. Amino acids: CASTDNSYEQYF. Drawing the rest from reference TRBV7-2 and TRBJ2-7, the complete variable domain is GAGVSQSPSNKVTEKGKDVELRCDPISGHTALYWYRQSLGQGLEFLIYFQGNSAPDKSGLPSDRFSAERTGGSVSTLTIQRTQQEDSAVYLCASTDNSYEQYFGPGTRLTVT.

On this clone: This sample includes further DNA sequences coding for the same CDR3. The rearrangement joins TRBV7-2 to TRBJ1-3; TRBD1 matches at 9 bases. Losses at the gene ends were 3 bases for V and 3 bases for J; bases not matched to a gene: 0. The length of the CDR3 is 14 residues. In germline, CDR1 is SGHTA, CDR2 FQGNSA. CDR3: CASSLTGGGNTIYF. CDR3 nucleotides: TGTGCCAGCAGCTTGACAGGGGGTGGAAACACCATATATTTT.

This CDR3 is CASSGRWDSYEQYF. In DNA, the CDR3 is TGTGCCAGTAGTGGGAGATGGGACAGCTACGAGCAGTACTTC. The V gene is TRBV19, the J gene TRBJ2-7; TRBD1 matches at 7 bases. The CDR3 spans 14 residues. V trimming: 5 bases; J trimming: 3 bases; junction bases outside the gene matches: 7. Germline V gene data show CDR1 as LNHDA and CDR2 as SQIVND (reference sequence).

This clone was found once. The V gene is TRBV6-4, the J gene TRBJ1-5, with D uncertain. Germline CDR1 is MRHNA and CDR2 is SNTAGT. The V gene lost 8 bases and the J gene lost 2 bases, with 13 bases spanning the gap. CDR3 length: 14 residues. Here the CDR3 DNA reads TGTGCCAGCGCCCCTGTCTATGGCAATCAGCCCCAGCATTTT. Protein sequence: CASAPVYGNQPQHF.

The chain's CDR3 is CASSFERGTEAFF. Written as DNA, the CDR3 is TGCGCCAGCAGCTTCGAAAGGGGCACTGAAGCTTTCTTT. The rearrangement joins TRBV5-1 to TRBJ1-1; perhaps TRBD1 as D (5 bases). The CDR3 loop spans 13 amino acids. V was cut by 2 bases and J by 4 bases, with 9 bases left in between. Germline CDR1 SGHRS, CDR2 YFSETQ.

The chain employs TRBV14 and TRBJ1-1, with D possibly being TRBD1 (5 bases). Germline V CDR1 and CDR2: SGHDN, FVKESK. The CDR3 is 15 amino acids. V was pared by 4 bases and J by 2 bases, with 14 bases between. The CDR3 nucleotides are TGTGCCAGCAGCCGACTAGGGCAGGGAAACACTGAAGCTTTCTTT. This gives the protein CASSRLGQGNTEAFF.

CDR3 loop: CASSLQGIDQPQHF. The CDR3 DNA sequence: TGTGCCAGTAGCCTACAGGGTATCGATCAGCCCCAGCATTTT. The chain uses TRBV19 and TRBJ1-5; tentatively, D is TRBD1 (6 bases). The length of the CDR3 is 14 residues. Between the trimmed V and J ends, which lost 6 bases and 5 bases, there was a span of 14 bases. In germline, CDR1 is LNHDA, CDR2 SQIVND (reference sequence).

The gene calls are TRBV15 and TRBJ2-7; 7 nucleotides align to TRBD2. J lost 2 bases, V lost 0 bases, and 7 bases had no gene match. The CDR3 has 16 residues. Per germline, CDR1 LNHNV and CDR2 YYDKDF (reference sequence). The CDR3 spells CATSRDPGGGAYEQYF. The CDR3 DNA reads TGTGCCACCAGCAGAGATCCGGGCGGGGGAGCCTACGAGCAGTACTTC.

The chain has TRBV7-9 and TRBJ1-1; perhaps TRBD1 as D (6 bases). The V gene's germline CDR1 is SEHNR and CDR2 FQNEAQ (reference sequence). There are 16 residues in the CDR3. Trimming cost V 4 bases and J 3 bases, with 18 bases left between them. The CDR3 nucleotides read TGTGCCAGCAGCTCCCCTAGTACGCAGGGGCACACTGAAGCTTTCTTT. Its translation is CASSSPSTQGHTEAFF.

This rearrangement joins TRBV7-9 to TRBJ1-4; weak D call: TRBD1 (6 bases). Deletions cut 1 base from V and 3 bases from J, with 9 bases between. Germline CDR1 is SEHNR and CDR2 is FQNEAQ (reference sequence). This CDR3 has 15 amino acids. The CDR3 nucleotides are TGTGCCAGCAGCTTAGGGGGGCTGGCTAATGAAAAACTGTTTTTT. Its translation is CASSLGGLANEKLFF.

The gene calls are TRBV7-2 and TRBJ1-3; D unresolved. In germline, CDR1 is SGHTA, CDR2 FQGNSA. Trimming stripped 3 bases from V and 8 bases from J, with 5 bases between. The CDR3 covers 11 residues. CDR3 amino acids: CASSFGDTIYF. CDR3 nucleotides: TGTGCCAGCAGCTTCGGGGACACCATATATTTT.

The chain recombines TRBV5-1 with TRBJ1-1, with TRBD1 matching 7 bases. The CDR3 totals 15 residues. V shed 0 bases and J 5 bases; nucleotides not matched to a gene: 7. Germline V gene sequence: CDR1 SGHRS, CDR2 YFSETQ. CDR3 nucleotides: TGCGCCAGCAGCTTGGGAGACAGGGCGGGGACTGAAGCTTTCTTT. Protein product: CASSLGDRAGTEAFF.

CDR3 nucleotides: TGTGCCAGCAGCTTAGCCGGGACAGGGGGGGGTCAGCCCCAGCATTTT. This encodes CASSLAGTGGGQPQHF. The chain links TRBV7-9 to TRBJ1-5, with 11 bases aligning to TRBD1. Looked up from germline, CDR1 is SEHNR and CDR2 is FQNEAQ (reference sequence). The ends lost 0 bases at V and 6 bases at J; junction bases unmatched: 4. The CDR3 is made up of 16 amino acids.